The present entry profiles one T cell receptor (beta chain) with its context. The antigen is not known. This entry belongs to a study of T cells after yellow fever vaccination. Study observations and caveats: Researchers report a weaker secondary response that nonetheless peaked faster, day 5 versus 15.

The V and J ends lost 5 bases and 8 bases respectively, with 16 bases between them. The germline V gene has CDR1 SGHTA and CDR2 FQGNSA. The CDR3 has 14 residues. TCRdb re-called the 5' RACE reads through MiXCR, storing one row per CDR3 protein. The profile covers 150,000 to 200,000 distinct CDR3 sequences, with approximately 6.8% appearing a single time and 2.5% to 3% taken by the ten largest. This TCR came from a man younger than 30 who received the YFV17D yellow fever vaccine. The source material was CD4+ T cells sorted from PBMCs, sampled 5 days after the first yellow fever vaccination. V is TRBV7-2 and J is TRBJ2-1; D not resolved. Here the CDR3 reads CASSRTRPGDEQFF. Here the CDR3 DNA reads TGTGCCAGCAGCAGAACGAGGCCCGGCGATGAGCAGTTCTTC. Using reference TRBV7-2 and TRBJ2-1 for the parts outside the CDR3, the full variable domain is GAGVSQSPSNKVTEKGKDVELRCDPISGHTALYWYRQSLGQGLEFLIYFQGNSAPDKSGLPSDRFSAERTGGSVSTLTIQRTQQEDSAVYLCASSRTRPGDEQFFGPGTRLTVL.